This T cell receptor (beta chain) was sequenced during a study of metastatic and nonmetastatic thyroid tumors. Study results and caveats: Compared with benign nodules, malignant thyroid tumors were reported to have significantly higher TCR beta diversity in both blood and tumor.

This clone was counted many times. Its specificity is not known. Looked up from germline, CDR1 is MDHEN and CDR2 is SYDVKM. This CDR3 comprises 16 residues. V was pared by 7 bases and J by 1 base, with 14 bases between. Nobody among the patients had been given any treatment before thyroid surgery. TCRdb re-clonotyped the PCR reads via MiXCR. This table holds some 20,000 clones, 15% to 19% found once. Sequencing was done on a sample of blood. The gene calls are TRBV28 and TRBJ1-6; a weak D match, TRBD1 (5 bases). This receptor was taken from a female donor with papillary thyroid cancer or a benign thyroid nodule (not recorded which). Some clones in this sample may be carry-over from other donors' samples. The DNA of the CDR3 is TGTGCCAGCACCACCCCCGGACATTCCTATAATTCACCCCTCCACTTT. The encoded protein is CASTTPGHSYNSPLHF.